The 2 T cell receptor beta chains below come from one sample, sequenced in a study of tumor-infiltrating lymphocytes in primary liver carcinoma. TCR beta cDNA was made from 500 ng total RNA with a constant-region primer. Three nested multiplex PCR rounds of slightly modified ARM-PCR generated TCR beta libraries. The first two PCR rounds, approximately 11 cycles each, used TRBV1-TRBV30 forward primers and a C-beta reverse primer. TCRdb redid the calling of the multiplex PCR reads with MiXCR, one entry per CDR3 protein. The sample contains 90,000 to 110,000 distinct CDR3 sequences, around 83% of which appear only once. Co-extracting RNA and DNA was done with 20-30 mg of unsorted bulk tissue as input. Sequenced material: liver tumor tissue from sampling region 3. Subset: tumor region T3, left-lateral pole. These receptors were taken from a man between 40 and 49 years old with primary liver carcinoma and hepatitis B virus infection.

The chain links TRBV14 to TRBJ2-1; a weak D match, TRBD2 (5 bases). CDR3 length: 16 residues. From germline, CDR1 is SGHDN and CDR2 FVKESK. Trimming stripped 10 bases from V and 5 bases from J, with 24 bases between. CDR3 in DNA: TGTGCCAACACTGCCGTAACGGGATGGGTAAACAATGAGCAGTTCTTC. It is translated as CANTAVTGWVNNEQFF.

Remarks on this clonotype: No conserved phenylalanine or tryptophan is present at the end of the CDR3, so a read error is the likely explanation. V usage is TRBV7-8 and J usage is TRBJ2-1; D is possibly TRBD2 (5 bases). This CDR3 is 14 amino acids long. The V end was cut by 8 bases, the J end by 7 bases, with 18 bases between. Germline CDR1 is SGHVS and CDR2 is FQNEAQ. In nucleotides, the CDR3 is TGTGCCAGCGGCCCAGCCGGCCGCGGGAATGAGCAGTTCTAC. Translation gives CASGPAGRGNEQFY.